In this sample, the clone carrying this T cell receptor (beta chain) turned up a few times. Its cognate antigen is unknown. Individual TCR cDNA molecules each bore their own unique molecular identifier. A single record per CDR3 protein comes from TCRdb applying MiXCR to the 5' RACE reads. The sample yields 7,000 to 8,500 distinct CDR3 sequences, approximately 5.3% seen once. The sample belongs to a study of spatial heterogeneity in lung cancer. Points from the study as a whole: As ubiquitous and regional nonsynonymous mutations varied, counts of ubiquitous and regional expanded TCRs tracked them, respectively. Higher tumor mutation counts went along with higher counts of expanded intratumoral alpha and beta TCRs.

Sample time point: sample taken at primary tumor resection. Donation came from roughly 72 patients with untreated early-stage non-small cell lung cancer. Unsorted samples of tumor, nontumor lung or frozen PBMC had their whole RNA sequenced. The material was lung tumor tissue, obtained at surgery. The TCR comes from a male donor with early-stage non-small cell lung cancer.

CDR3 coding DNA: TGCAGTGTCCAGGGATATACTAATGAAAAACTGTTTTTT. It codes for CSVQGYTNEKLFF. The rearrangement joins TRBV20-1 to TRBJ1-4; TRBD1 might be the D (5 bases). Per germline, CDR1 DFQATT and CDR2 SNEGSKA (reference sequence). The length of the CDR3 is 13 residues. V lost 7 bases, J lost 2 bases, and 11 bases lay in between.